This T cell receptor beta chain was documented in a study of T cell responses to AZD1222 COVID-19 vaccine. Overall study context: Second doses were pooled across both intervals (about 4 or about 12 weeks). Study findings and constraints: Spike was spanned by vaccine-associated CD4 TCRs, with dominance at 160-218 and 743-854. Nearly half of spike-specific TCRs reportedly go after variant regions that carry no mutations. White British ancestry dominated among donors, who included more females, and clonal diversity was possibly underestimated.

The assay was immunoSEQ multiplex PCR, and TCRdb's table has in-frame clones only and misses some. The sample contains 110,000 to 150,000 clones, 75% to 95% of which appear only once. Looked up from germline, CDR1 is ENHRY and CDR2 is SYGVKD. Trimming took 4 bases from V and 7 from J, leaving 14 bases between them. This CDR3 spans 14 amino acids. Comment on this clone: Its target is not known.

The chain is built from TRBV10-3 and TRBJ1-5; D remains unclear. This TCR came from an adult in good health. The source was peripheral blood, collected on day 0 of AZD1222 vaccination. The CDR3 region has the DNA TGTGCCATCAGTGGAGAGGGTTTCGGGCAGCCCCAGCATTTT. Translated: CAISGEGFGQPQHF.